The rows below give T cell receptor beta chains drawn from one sample of a study of blood T cell repertoires in COVID-19. Produced via immunoSEQ multiplex PCR; TCRdb's table is partial and in-frame only. Of 90,000 to 100,000 clones listed, 84% are singletons. The material sequenced was peripheral blood. Receptors were obtained from a man in his sixties or seventies with active or convalescent COVID-19. The CDR3 runs from the conserved cysteine through the conserved F or W. D genes are given only for firm matches. Where a row states a size, it is once, few, many or the class of an expanded clone; other rows omit it.

V gene	J gene	D gene	clone size	CDR3 protein	CDR3 DNA
TRBV19	TRBJ1-5	TRBD1	.	CASTPTGDKNQPQHF	TGTGCCAGTACCCCAACAGGGGACAAAAATCAGCCCCAGCATTTT
TRBV9	TRBJ2-1	TRBD2	.	CASSPRLASYNEQFF	TGTGCCAGCAGCCCTCGACTAGCATCATACAATGAGCAGTTCTTC
TRBV11-2	TRBJ2-5	TRBD2	.	CASSPAGGRTETQYF	TGTGCCAGCAGCCCAGCGGGGGGACGAACGGAGACCCAGTACTTC
TRBV3-1/TRBV3-2	TRBJ1-1	.	.	CASSQATVNTEAFF	TGTGCCAGCAGCCAAGCCACAGTGAACACTGAAGCTTTCTTT
TRBV7-9	TRBJ1-4	.	once	CASSLVEGNVREKLFF	TGTGCCAGCAGCTTAGTGGAGGGGAATGTGCGAGAAAAACTGTTTTTT
TRBV27	TRBJ1-6	.	.	CASRGADNSPLHF	TGTGCCAGCAGGGGGGCTGATAATTCACCCCTCCACTTT
TRBV5-6	TRBJ2-7	.	.	CASSLEHSYEQYF	TGTGCCAGCAGCTTGGAACACTCCTACGAGCAGTACTTC
TRBV30	TRBJ2-1	TRBD1	.	CAWSVLGTGVHQEQFF	TGTGCCTGGAGTGTCCTCGGGACAGGGGTACATCAGGAGCAGTTCTTC
TRBV11-3	TRBJ2-1	TRBD1	.	CASSIGTGTGYNEQFF	TGTGCCAGCAGCATAGGGACAGGGACAGGGTACAATGAGCAGTTCTTC
TRBV11-2	TRBJ1-4	.	.	CASSPKGRLREKLFF	TGTGCCAGCAGTCCAAAGGGGCGTTTGCGTGAAAAACTGTTTTTT
TRBV15	TRBJ2-6	.	.	CATSRDHGPGGSGANVLTF	TGTGCCACCAGCAGAGATCACGGCCCAGGCGGGTCTGGGGCCAACGTCCTGACTTTC
TRBV6-1	TRBJ1-2	TRBD1	.	CASSGQGQRPGYGYTF	TGTGCCAGCAGTGGACAGGGACAGCGGCCTGGCTATGGCTACACCTTC
TRBV13	TRBJ1-6	.	.	CASSNTGSTPSPLHF	TGTGCCAGCAGCAACACGGGGTCGACCCCGTCACCCCTCCACTTT